The entry that follows covers one T cell receptor beta chain sequence. Its antigen is currently unknown. The data derive from a study of response to subunit inactivated influenza vaccine. Study results and limitations: The authors proposed limited new T cell recruitment per seasonal influenza vaccination.

The V and J ends lost 2 bases and 3 bases respectively, with 8 bases between them. Germline V gives CDR1 SEHNR, CDR2 FQNEAQ (reference sequence). The CDR3 contains 13 residues. Via MiXCR, TCRdb re-called the RT-PCR reads, giving one row per CDR3 protein. The data show 200,000 to 300,000 distinct CDR3 sequences, 9% to 15% seen once. V usage is TRBV7-9 and J usage is TRBJ2-7, with a possible D match to TRBD2 (5 bases). Sample: non-naive T cells sorted from PBMCs, taken 14 days before vaccination. This TCR derives from a man aged 50 or older who received an inactivated influenza vaccine. In DNA form, the CDR3 reads TGTGCCAGCAGCTTAACACGGGACTACGAGCAGTACTTC. This translates into CASSLTRDYEQYF.